The 27 T cell receptor beta chains below were found in one sample sequenced in a study of T-cell reconstitution after alpha-beta-depleted transplantation in children. TCRbeta library construction was performed incorporating unique molecular identifiers. One entry per CDR3 protein, called by TCRdb with MiXCR from the PCR reads. Among about 120,000 distinct CDR3 sequences listed, over 9% were seen once. The sequenced sample was PBMCs from the stem cell graft donor, obtained from the stem cell graft. The receptors stem from a human donor who donated a stem cell graft to a child with acute lymphoblastic leukemia.

As concerns this clonotype: This sequence may be a read error, since a much larger clone differs from it by one base. J is TRBJ1-4 and V is TRBV12-3 or TRBV12-4; 11 nucleotides match TRBD1. The CDR3 loop spans 14 amino acids. J lost 8 bases, V lost 8 bases, and 7 bases had no gene match. The CDR3 loop reads CASCPWTGGEKLFF. The DNA of the CDR3 is TGTGCCAGCTGTCCTTGGACAGGGGGCGAAAAACTGTTTTTT.

At least ten counts were recorded for this clonotype. The rearrangement uses TRBV7-9 and TRBJ2-1, with TRBD2 matching 14 bases. Germline assignment: CDR1 SEHNR and CDR2 FQNEAQ (reference sequence). The CDR3 is 15 amino acids. V shed 5 bases and J 8 bases; nucleotides not matched to a gene: 5. The DNA for the CDR3 is TGTGCCAGCAGCAAGGGGACTAGCGGGAGTGATGAGCAGTTCTTC. Translated: CASSKGTSGSDEQFF.

At least ten counts were recorded for this clonotype. V and J are TRBV5-1 and TRBJ1-2, with D maybe TRBD1 (5 bases). V lost 0 bases and J 6 bases, leaving 9 bases between the germline ends. Germline values: CDR1 SGHRS, CDR2 YFSETQ. The CDR3 loop spans 13 amino acids. The CDR3 region has the DNA TGCGCCAGCAGCTTGGGACAGAGAAATGGCTACACCTTC. As protein: CASSLGQRNGYTF.

This clonotype has ten or more counts. The germline gene is not matched at one end of the junction; a read error may be the cause. The chain recombines TRBV7-9 with TRBJ1-1; D not resolved. In germline, CDR1 is SEHNR, CDR2 FQNEAQ (reference sequence). This CDR3 comprises 13 residues. This CDR3 reads CASSSPANTEAFF. In nucleotides, the CDR3 is TGCGCCAGCAGCTCCCCAGCGAACACTGAAGCTTTCTTT.

Ten or more counts support this clonotype. The chain is built from TRBV5-1 and TRBJ1-4; D unclear. Germline V gene lookup returns CDR1 SGHRS and CDR2 YFSETQ. This CDR3 contains 14 residues. The V and J ends lost 4 bases and 6 bases respectively, with 13 bases between them. The DNA of the CDR3 is TGCGCCAGCAGCCGGGCCGCCGGGGATGAAAAACTGTTTTTT. It codes for CASSRAAGDEKLFF.

V is TRBV10-1 and J is TRBJ1-6, with a tentative D call TRBD1 (5 bases). CDR1 WNHNN and CDR2 SYGVQD come from the germline V gene (reference sequence). The CDR3 spans 15 residues. Trimming removed 2 bases at V and 8 bases at J, with 13 bases between. This CDR3 reads CASSERRARDSPLHF. The CDR3 DNA reads TGCGCCAGCAGTGAGCGGAGGGCCAGGGATTCACCCCTCCACTTT.

There are many counts of this clonotype. The rearrangement links TRBV5-1 to TRBJ2-7, with D hard to call. Germline loops: CDR1 SGHRS, CDR2 YFSETQ. V was trimmed by 0 bases and J by 2 bases, leaving 9 bases between them. This CDR3 region has 14 residues. As DNA, the CDR3 is TGCGCCAGCAGCTTGGGTGCGGTAACCTACGAGCAGTACTTC. Encoded protein: CASSLGAVTYEQYF.

This clonotype came up many times. The chain employs TRBV12-3 or TRBV12-4 and TRBJ1-5; no firm D call. The CDR3 has 14 amino acids. Trimming pared 0 bases from V and 6 bases from J, leaving 9 bases between. This CDR3 is CASSLAGWAQPQHF. The CDR3 DNA is TGTGCCAGCAGTTTAGCAGGGTGGGCTCAGCCCCAGCATTTT.

This clonotype has at least ten counts. The CDR3 DNA reads as TGCGCCAGCAGCCAAGGATCGGGAGTCTACAATGAGCAGTTCTTC. Its protein product is CASSQGSGVYNEQFF. The gene calls are TRBV4-3 and TRBJ2-1, with TRBD2 as a possible D gene (6 bases). From germline, CDR1 is LGHNA and CDR2 YSLEER. The CDR3 has 15 amino acids. Trimming removed 1 base at V and 3 bases at J, with 10 bases between.

There are many counts of this clonotype. This sequence joins TRBV20-1 and TRBJ1-2, with D unclear. CDR1 and CDR2 (germline): DFQATT, SNEGSKA (reference sequence). The germline V and J ends were trimmed by 1 base and 1 base, with 7 bases remaining between them. This CDR3 is 13 amino acids long. The CDR3 DNA is TGCAGTGCTAGAGTGGGCGGTAACTATGGCTACACCTTC. Translating gives CSARVGGNYGYTF.

This clonotype was seen at least ten times. V and J are TRBV5-1 and TRBJ2-7; perhaps TRBD1 as D (5 bases). The CDR3 is 15 amino acids. Germline CDR1 and CDR2: SGHRS and YFSETQ. V gave up 2 bases and J gave up 2 bases, with 14 bases separating them. In nucleotides, the CDR3 is TGCGCCAGCAGCTTCCGACAGCCACATCCCTACGAGCAGTACTTC. Protein product: CASSFRQPHPYEQYF.

There are many counts of this clonotype. The V call is TRBV25-1, the J call TRBJ1-2; 7 bases map to TRBD1. The CDR3 has 14 amino acids. With V trimmed by 4 bases and J by 5 bases, 7 bases remained unmatched. Germline lookup yields CDR1 MGHDK and CDR2 SYGVNS. CDR3 nucleotide sequence: TGTGCCAGCAGTGGGAGGACAGGCCCTTATGGCTACACCTTC. Translated, it gives CASSGRTGPYGYTF.

This clonotype was seen at least ten times. The chain carries TRBV30 and TRBJ1-2; 9 bases map to TRBD1. The CDR3 runs to 15 residues. Germline values: CDR1 GTSNPN, CDR2 SVGIG (reference sequence). The V gene end was trimmed by 8 bases and the J gene end by 5 bases; junction bases not matched to a gene: 15. The chain's CDR3 is CATRGQGQGFYGYTF. The CDR3 bases are TGTGCCACTCGGGGGCAGGGACAGGGATTTTATGGCTACACCTTC.

This clonotype was observed many times. Written as DNA, the CDR3 is TGTGCCAGCAGTTTAAAGGGAGGCAATCAGCCCCAGCATTTT. Protein: CASSLKGGNQPQHF. The J gene is TRBJ1-5, the V gene TRBV12-3 or TRBV12-4; D is uncertain. The CDR3 consists of 14 residues. V lost 2 bases, J lost 2 bases, and 7 bases lay in between.

This clonotype was picked up a small number of times. CDR3 nucleotide sequence: TGTGCCAGCACAGGGGCCTCGTCGGACCGCGATACGCAGTATTTT. Its protein is CASTGASSDRDTQYF. The chain is built from TRBV6-1 and TRBJ2-3; possibly TRBD1 for D (6 bases). The germline V gene encodes CDR1 MNHNS and CDR2 SASEGT. CDR3 length: 15 amino acids. Trimming cost V 7 bases and J 6 bases, with 20 bases left between them.

This clonotype has a count of ten or more. The chain links TRBV5-4 to TRBJ2-3, with 9 positions matching TRBD1. Germline V lookup: CDR1 SGHNT, CDR2 YYREEE (reference sequence). There are 17 residues in the CDR3. The V gene end was trimmed by 4 bases and the J gene end by 2 bases; junction bases not matched to a gene: 11. This chain's CDR3 is CASSKKGQGYPTDTQYF. Here the CDR3 DNA reads TGTGCCAGCAGCAAAAAGGGACAGGGTTATCCCACAGATACGCAGTATTTT.

Many counts were recorded for this clonotype. The chain couples TRBV7-3 to TRBJ2-7, with D possibly matching TRBD2 (6 bases). Per germline, CDR1 SGHTA and CDR2 FQGTGA. Trimming pared 2 bases from V and 2 bases from J, leaving 7 bases between. CDR3 length: 13 amino acids. The CDR3 loop is CASSLAGTYEQYF. The CDR3 DNA sequence: TGTGCCAGCAGCTTAGCGGGAACCTACGAGCAGTACTTC.

This clonotype was recorded many times. The rearrangement uses TRBV12-3 or TRBV12-4 and TRBJ2-3, with 7 bases fitting TRBD2. The junction had 9 bases not matched to a gene; V was cut back by 6 bases and J by 6 bases. The CDR3 loop spans 14 amino acids. The DNA of the CDR3 is TGTGCCAGCAGGCGGGCGGGGGAGGGGGATACGCAGTATTTT. Translating it yields CASRRAGEGDTQYF.

This clonotype was recorded at least ten times. The chain recombines TRBV29-1 with TRBJ1-2, with D possibly TRBD1 on 6 matching bases. CDR1 and CDR2 (germline): SQVTM, ANQGSEA. Trimming shortened V by 8 bases and J by 4 bases, and 17 bases separated the two germline ends. This CDR3 region has 13 residues. Here the CDR3 DNA reads TGCAGCATCCGAAAGGACAGCCTCTATGGCTACACCTTC. This sequence encodes CSIRKDSLYGYTF.

Ten or more counts support this clonotype. The chain couples TRBV19 to TRBJ1-2; the D is unclear. Trimming shortened V by 0 bases and J by 2 bases, and 4 bases separated the two germline ends. The CDR3 is made up of 13 amino acids. The germline V gene encodes CDR1 LNHDA and CDR2 SQIVND (reference sequence). The CDR3 spells CASSIDRNYGYTF. The CDR3 DNA reads TGTGCCAGTAGTATAGACCGAAACTATGGCTACACCTTC.

This clonotype was seen a few times. The chain recombines TRBV4-3 with TRBJ2-7; 8 bases are a match to TRBD2. Germline V gene data show CDR1 as LGHNA and CDR2 as YSLEER. This CDR3 has 15 residues. V was pared by 0 bases and J by 2 bases, with 3 bases of the junction left unmatched. The CDR3 DNA follows: TGCGCCAGCAGCCAAGAGGCGGGAGGAACCTACGAGCAGTACTTC. This encodes CASSQEAGGTYEQYF.

This clonotype was recorded at least ten times. This rearrangement joins TRBV6-5 to TRBJ2-7; TRBD1 or TRBD2 may be the D gene (5 bases each). This CDR3 is built from 16 residues. CDR1 is MNHEY and CDR2 is SVGAGI in the germline V gene. With 2 bases removed from V and 0 bases from J, the gap between germline ends came to 14 bases. In nucleotides, the CDR3 is TGTGCCAGCAGTTACCGAGGGACGCAATTCTCCTACGAGCAGTACTTC. Amino acids: CASSYRGTQFSYEQYF.

The chain carries TRBV15 and TRBJ2-2; D is uncertain. CDR3 length equals 14 residues. CDR1 LNHNV and CDR2 YYDKDF come from the germline V gene (reference sequence). The V and J ends lost 5 bases and 2 bases respectively, with 9 bases between them. CDR3 DNA: TGTGCCACCAGCCGGCAATACAACACCGGGGAGCTGTTTTTT. It encodes CATSRQYNTGELFF.

At least ten counts were recorded for this clonotype. V usage is TRBV3-1 and J usage is TRBJ2-4, with 7 positions matching TRBD1. Per germline, CDR1 LGHDT and CDR2 YNNKEL (reference sequence). V gave up 0 bases and J gave up 6 bases; unmatched junction bases: 5. There are 15 residues in the CDR3. CDR3 nucleotide sequence: TGTGCCAGCAGCCAAGATTTGGCAGGGGGAAACATTCAGTACTTC. It translates to CASSQDLAGGNIQYF.

The sample holds one count of this clonotype. A read error is possible here, since a much larger clone lies one base away. The chain recombines TRBV4-3 with TRBJ1-5; no firm D call. Gene TRBJ2-3 matches the end of the DNA better, so the J call may be wrong. There are 14 residues in the CDR3. CDR1 LGHNA and CDR2 YSLEER come from the germline V gene. This CDR3 is CASSQEIGWQPQYF. For the CDR3, the DNA is TGCGCCAGCAGCCAAGAAATCGGGTGGCAGCCCCAGTATTTT.

This clonotype was picked up many times. The rearrangement joins TRBV9 to TRBJ2-7; possible D gene TRBD2, 5 bases. The CDR3 covers 13 residues. Germline V gene lookup returns CDR1 SGDLS and CDR2 YYNGEE. With 0 bases removed from V and 6 bases from J, the gap between germline ends came to 10 bases. CDR3 amino acids: CASSVAGGPEQYF. As DNA, the CDR3 is TGTGCCAGCAGCGTAGCTGGCGGGCCCGAGCAGTACTTC.

This clonotype was observed many times. This chain joins TRBV7-9 and TRBJ2-4; the D is unclear. CDR3 length: 15 amino acids. Germline CDR1 reads SEHNR; CDR2 reads FQNEAQ (reference sequence). V dropped 2 bases and J dropped 3 bases, with 11 bases sitting between them. The CDR3, as DNA: TGTGCCAGCAGCTTATATGTAGACGGCAAAAACATTCAGTACTTC. Its protein product is CASSLYVDGKNIQYF.